The 23 T cell receptor beta chains below all came from one sample that was sequenced in a study of control samples from healthy donors and cancer patients. The table came from immunoSEQ multiplex PCR; TCRdb's copy has only in-frame clones and leaves some out. Among tens of thousands of clones listed, 82% were seen once. Sequencing was performed on blood. These receptors were collected from a woman in her sixties or seventies in good health.

This clone has only one observation. The chain recombines TRBV6-5 with TRBJ1-5, with D tentatively TRBD1 (5 bases). Germline V gives CDR1 MNHEY, CDR2 SVGAGI. V dropped 6 bases and J dropped 4 bases, with 10 bases sitting between them. The CDR3 extends over 13 amino acids. CDR3 nucleotide sequence: TGTGCCAGCAGAACGGGGCTGAATCAGCCCCAGCATTTT. Translation gives CASRTGLNQPQHF.

CDR3 sequence (DNA): TGTGCCAGCAGCCCCCCCCACAGAAACACAGATACGCAGTATTTT. Its translation is CASSPPHRNTDTQYF. The V and J genes are TRBV7-2 and TRBJ2-3; the D is unclear. The CDR3 covers 15 residues. V lost 5 bases and J lost 2, with 14 bases in between. From germline, CDR1 is SGHTA and CDR2 FQGNSA.

This chain joins TRBV11-3 and TRBJ2-1; weak D call: TRBD1 (5 bases). With 0 bases removed from V and 7 bases from J, the gap between germline ends came to 13 bases. CDR1 and CDR2 (germline): SGHNT, YENEEA. The CDR3 contains 15 residues. CDR3 amino acids: CASSLDQGSWNEQFF. CDR3 nucleotides: TGTGCCAGCAGCTTAGATCAGGGCAGTTGGAATGAGCAGTTCTTC. The complete variable domain, with remaining parts taken from reference TRBV11-3 and TRBJ2-1, reads EAGVVQSPRYKIIEKKQPVAFWCNPISGHNTLYWYLQNLGQGPELLIRYENEEAVDDSQLPKDRFSAERLKGVDSTLKIQPAELGDSAVYLCASSLDQGSWNEQFFGPGTRLTVL.

This chain links TRBV4-1 with TRBJ2-2, with D perhaps assigned TRBD1 or TRBD2 (6 bases each). CDR1 and CDR2 (germline): MGHRA, YSYEKL. The CDR3 loop spans 16 amino acids. The V end was cut by 2 bases, the J end by 0 bases, with 10 bases between. This CDR3 reads CASSQRGETNTGELFF. CDR3 coding DNA: TGCGCCAGCAGCCAAAGGGGGGAGACGAACACCGGGGAGCTGTTTTTT.

Written as DNA, the CDR3 is TGTGCCAGCAGCCATTCTCCGGGAGATATTAGCAATCAGCCCCAGCATTTT. It yields the protein CASSHSPGDISNQPQHF. J is TRBJ1-5 and V is TRBV5-5, with D unresolved. This CDR3 region has 17 residues. Germline loops: CDR1 SGHKS, CDR2 YYEKEE (reference sequence). V was trimmed by 4 bases and J by 0 bases, leaving 17 bases between them.

The chain carries TRBV24-1 and TRBJ2-1; TRBD2 agrees at 8 bases. J gave up 10 bases and V 6 bases, and 4 bases lay outside the gene matches. This CDR3 is built from 12 residues. Germline values: CDR1 KGHDR, CDR2 SFDVKD. CDR3 sequence: CATSTREEEQFF. The CDR3 DNA is TGTGCCACCAGTACGCGGGAGGAGGAGCAGTTCTTC.

The V gene is TRBV4-1, the J gene TRBJ1-1; a possible D gene is TRBD1 (5 bases). The CDR3 loop spans 18 amino acids. V lost 0 bases and J lost 1, with 18 bases in between. Germline V gene sequence: CDR1 MGHRA, CDR2 YSYEKL. CDR3 sequence (DNA): TGCGCCAGCAGCCAAGACGATGGCCGGGGGTTTTCGAACACTGAAGCTTTCTTT. This codes for CASSQDDGRGFSNTEAFF.

The chain uses TRBV4-3 and TRBJ2-2, with D hard to call. V lost 1 base and J lost 1, with 7 bases in between. This CDR3 region has 15 residues. The germline CDR1 and CDR2 sequences are LGHNA and YSLEER. This CDR3 reads CASSQGYLNTGELFF. The CDR3, as DNA: TGCGCCAGCAGCCAAGGATACTTGAACACCGGGGAGCTGTTTTTT.

This chain joins TRBV27 and TRBJ2-6; the match to TRBD1 covers 7 bases. The length of the CDR3 is 16 residues. V lost 6 bases to trimming and J lost 2 bases; unmatched junction nucleotides: 7. The germline V gene has CDR1 MNHEY and CDR2 SMNVEV (reference sequence). The CDR3 reads CASSSPQGTGANVLTF. As DNA, the CDR3 is TGTGCCAGCAGCTCCCCACAGGGGACTGGGGCCAACGTCCTGACTTTC.

The chain is built from TRBV28 and TRBJ1-6; 7 bases agree with TRBD1. Germline lookup yields CDR1 MDHEN and CDR2 SYDVKM. CDR3 size: 16 residues. The junction had 9 bases not matched to a gene; V was cut back by 5 bases and J by 5 bases. The CDR3 DNA is TGTGCCAGCAGTGAACTCAGGACAGGTGATAATTCACCCCTCCACTTT. Translation gives CASSELRTGDNSPLHF.

The chain joins TRBV2 to TRBJ2-1; D uncertain. The germline CDR1 and CDR2 sequences are SNHLY and FYNNEI. The CDR3 is 13 amino acids. V lost 0 bases, J lost 9 bases, and 9 bases lay in between. For the CDR3, the DNA is TGTGCCAGCAGTGAAGCAGGATTCAGTGAGCAGTTCTTC. It is translated as CASSEAGFSEQFF.

With regard to this clone: This sample includes further DNA sequences coding for the same CDR3. The chain couples TRBV5-6 to TRBJ2-7; D might be TRBD1 or TRBD2, each matching 5 bases. The CDR3 has 14 residues. CDR1 and CDR2 (germline): SGHDT, YYEEEE. V shed 0 bases and J shed 3 bases, with 10 bases lying between them. The CDR3 DNA reads as TGTGCCAGCAGCTTGGGTGGGGACCACTACGAGCAGTACTTC. Translated, it gives CASSLGGDHYEQYF.

The chain links TRBV28 to TRBJ1-4, with 11 bases identical to TRBD1. This CDR3 region has 15 residues. With 7 bases clipped from V and 8 bases from J, the junction kept 9 bases outside the gene matches. The germline gives CDR1 MDHEN, CDR2 SYDVKM. CDR3: CASTNGQGAVEKLFF. The CDR3 DNA sequence: TGTGCCAGCACTAATGGACAGGGGGCCGTCGAAAAACTGTTTTTT.

The chain couples TRBV27 to TRBJ2-5, with 8 bases matching TRBD1. The V and J ends lost 2 bases and 5 bases, in that order; junction bases with no gene match: 4. The CDR3 has 14 amino acids. CDR1 and CDR2 (germline): MNHEY, SMNVEV (reference sequence). The CDR3 coding sequence is TGTGCCAGCAGTTTACAGGGGGCAAGGGAGACCCAGTACTTC. Its translation: CASSLQGARETQYF.

The rearrangement uses TRBV5-1 and TRBJ1-1; 7 nucleotides match TRBD1. The CDR3 sequence is 15 residues long. Germline CDR1 SGHRS, CDR2 YFSETQ. After removal of 2 bases from V and 1 base from J, the junction contained 5 bases not matched to a gene. CDR3 amino acids: CASSLGGLANTEAFF. CDR3 bases: TGCGCCAGCAGCTTAGGGGGCCTAGCGAACACTGAAGCTTTCTTT. The full variable domain, completed using reference TRBV5-1 and TRBJ1-1, is KAGVTQTPRYLIKTRGQQVTLSCSPISGHRSVSWYQQTPGQGLQFLFEYFSETQRNKGNFPGRFSGRQFSNSRSEMNVSTLELGDSALYLCASSLGGLANTEAFFGQGTRLTVV.

In this sample, this clone turned up a few times. This sequence joins TRBV2 and TRBJ2-7, with 10 bases fitting TRBD2. The germline V gene encodes CDR1 SNHLY and CDR2 FYNNEI. The V segment lost 11 bases and the J segment 6 bases; nucleotides outside the gene matches: 10. This CDR3 spans 13 amino acids. The CDR3 region is CALRAGGPIEQYF. The CDR3, as DNA: TGTGCCCTCCGAGCGGGAGGGCCGATCGAGCAGTACTTC. Drawing the rest from reference TRBV2 and TRBJ2-7, the complete variable domain is EPEVTQTPSHQVTQMGQEVILRCVPISNHLYFYWYRQILGQKVEFLVSFYNNEISEKSEIFDDQFSVERPDGSNFTLKIRSTKLEDSAMYFCALRAGGPIEQYFGPGTRLTVT.

This clone has a single count. The chain employs TRBV6-4 and TRBJ1-2; 11 nucleotides match TRBD1. The CDR3 loop spans 13 amino acids. V shed 2 bases and J 7 bases; nucleotides not matched to a gene: 0. Germline V gives CDR1 MRHNA, CDR2 SNTAGT. The CDR3 reads CASSDGTGGGYTF. The DNA for the CDR3 is TGTGCCAGCAGTGACGGGACAGGGGGTGGCTACACCTTC.

The chain links TRBV6-6 to TRBJ1-6, with 7 bases identical to TRBD1. Germline CDR1 is MNHNY and CDR2 is SVGAGI (reference sequence). The CDR3 length is 14 residues. The V gene end was trimmed by 6 bases and the J gene end by 9 bases; junction bases not matched to a gene: 8. The CDR3 bases are TGTGCCAGCAGGCCCGGGACAGTCGGTTCACCCCTCCACTTT. This translates into CASRPGTVGSPLHF.

The chain is built from TRBV5-6 and TRBJ2-7; D is possibly TRBD1 (5 bases). Germline V CDR1 and CDR2: SGHDT, YYEEEE. Trimming removed 5 bases at V and 4 bases at J, with 10 bases between. This CDR3 has 12 residues. The CDR3 DNA reads TGTGCCAGCAGTCTACAGGAGTACGAGCAGTACTTC. Amino acid sequence: CASSLQEYEQYF.

The CDR3 DNA reads as TGTGCCAGCAGCCCCGCCAGGGGGGCCGGAAACACCATATATTTT. Translated, it gives CASSPARGAGNTIYF. The gene calls are TRBV3-1 (or the pseudogene TRBV3-2) and TRBJ1-3, with 7 positions matching TRBD1. This CDR3 is 15 amino acids long. V trimming: 4 bases; J trimming: 4 bases; junction bases outside the gene matches: 7. CDR1 and CDR2 from the germline V gene are LGHDT and YNNKEL (reference sequence).

V is TRBV5-6 and J is TRBJ2-3; TRBD2 agrees at 13 bases. The V segment lost 3 bases and the J segment 4 bases; nucleotides outside the gene matches: 8. The CDR3 spans 17 residues. CDR1 is SGHDT and CDR2 is YYEEEE in the germline V gene. The CDR3, as DNA: TGTGCCAGCAGCTGGAAAACTAGCGGGGGGGACGCAGATACGCAGTATTTT. It encodes CASSWKTSGGDADTQYF.

The chain carries TRBV10-2 and TRBJ1-5; TRBD1 matches at 9 bases. The CDR3 is 13 residues long. Germline values: CDR1 WSHSY, CDR2 SAAADI. V shed 5 bases, J shed 15 bases, and the junction held 11 bases outside the gene matches. The CDR3 region is CASSSQGALPAHF. The CDR3 DNA follows: TGCGCCAGCAGTTCACAGGGGGCCCTCCCCGCGCATTTT.

The chain carries TRBV27 and TRBJ1-5, with D possibly matching TRBD1 (5 bases). CDR1 and CDR2 from the germline V gene are MNHEY and SMNVEV (reference sequence). V lost 2 bases to trimming and J lost 1 base, with 9 bases between them. The CDR3 loop spans 15 amino acids. CDR3 DNA sequence: TGTGCCAGCAGTTTAGGGTCAGGGAGCAATCAGCCCCAGCATTTT. Protein: CASSLGSGSNQPQHF.